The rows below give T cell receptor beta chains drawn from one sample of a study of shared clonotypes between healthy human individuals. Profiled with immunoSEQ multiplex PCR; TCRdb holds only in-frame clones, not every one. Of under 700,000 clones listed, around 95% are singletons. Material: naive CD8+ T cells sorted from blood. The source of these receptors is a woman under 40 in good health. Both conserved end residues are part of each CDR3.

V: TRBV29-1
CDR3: CSVERQGDSGYTF

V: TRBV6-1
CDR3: CASSPSELPEAFF

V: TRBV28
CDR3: CASSLFWESDYEQYF

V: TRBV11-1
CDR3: CASSLDGGPYGYTF

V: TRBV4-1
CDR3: CASSQAGYGLLTADTQYF

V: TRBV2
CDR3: CASSAGHYTYEQYF

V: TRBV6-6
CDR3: CASSYPGEETQYF

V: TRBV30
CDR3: CAWSVLDRAAEAFF

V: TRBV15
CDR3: CATSEMGLSVEQYF

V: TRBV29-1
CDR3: CSVVADSYEQYF

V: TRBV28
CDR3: CASSYDRPVHEQYF

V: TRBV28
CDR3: CASTYLGDEQYF

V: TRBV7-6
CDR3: CASSNTAGAFYEQYF

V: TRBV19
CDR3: CASSIDPPSTGELFF

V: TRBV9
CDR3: CASSPGTGWNTEAFF

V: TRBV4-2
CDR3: CASSREGEGVYNEQFF

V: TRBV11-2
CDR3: CASSLGLGNGYTF

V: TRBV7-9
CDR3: CASSLRQGYGYTF

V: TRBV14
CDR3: CASSSDTGGNIQYF

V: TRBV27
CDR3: CASSSLNRGPVGDTQYF

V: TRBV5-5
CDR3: CASSSDGVWDEQYF

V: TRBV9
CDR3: CASSDGTGYNSPLHF

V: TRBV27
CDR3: CATVSGRTREQYF

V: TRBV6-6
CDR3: CASGGNTIYF

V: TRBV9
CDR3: CASSTTNEAFF

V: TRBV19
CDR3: CASRTGEGPQHF

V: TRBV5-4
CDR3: CASSLEGKVLEQYF

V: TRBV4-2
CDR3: CASSEKRETQYF

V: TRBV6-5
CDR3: CASSPTGGPYNEQFF

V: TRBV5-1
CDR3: CASSGPDGSFSGNTIYF

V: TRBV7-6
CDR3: CASSFGPSGPRDDEQYF

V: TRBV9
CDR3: CASHVAGGEDSNEQFF

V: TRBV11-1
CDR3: CASSLQDSYEQYF

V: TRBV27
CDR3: CASSLAGSLYEQYF

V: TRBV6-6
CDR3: CASSYFVAQPQHF

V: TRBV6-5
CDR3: CASSYEGLGTEAFF

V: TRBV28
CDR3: CASSLLVRGGANTEAFF